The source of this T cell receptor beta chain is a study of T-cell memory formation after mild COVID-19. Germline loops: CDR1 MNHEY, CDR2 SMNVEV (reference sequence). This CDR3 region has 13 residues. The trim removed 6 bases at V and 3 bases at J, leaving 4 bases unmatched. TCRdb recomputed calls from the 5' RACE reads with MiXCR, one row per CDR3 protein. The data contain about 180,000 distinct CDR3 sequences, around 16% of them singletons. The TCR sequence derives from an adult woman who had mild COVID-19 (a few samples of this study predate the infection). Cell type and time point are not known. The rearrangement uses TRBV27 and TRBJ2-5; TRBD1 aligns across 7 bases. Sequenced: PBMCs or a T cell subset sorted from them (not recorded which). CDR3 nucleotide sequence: TGTGCCAGCAGGGATACAGGGGAAGAGACCCAGTACTTC. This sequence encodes CASRDTGEETQYF.